Presented here are 3 T cell receptor beta chains from one specimen sequenced in a study of T cell repertoires in cytomegalovirus infection. TCRdb ran MiXCR on the reads and lists one entry per CDR3 protein. The sample holds 150,000 to 200,000 distinct CDR3 sequences, about a tenth seen once. Source material: PBMCs. The receptor source for this set is a human donor in good health (CMV status not recorded). Some clones in this sample may be carry-over from other donors' samples.

This clonotype has ten or more counts. The rearrangement links TRBV11-2 to TRBJ2-7; a possible D gene is TRBD2 (6 bases). This CDR3 has 13 amino acids. CDR1 is SGHAT and CDR2 is FQNNGV in the germline V gene. V gave up 8 bases and J gave up 0 bases, with 11 bases separating them. CDR3 sequence (DNA): TGTGCCAGCTGGGGACTGGACTCCTACGAGCAGTACTTC. Protein product: CASWGLDSYEQYF.

This clonotype has a count of ten or more. The CDR3 DNA sequence: TGTGCCAGCAGCTACGACAGAGGACCCACAGATACGCAGTATTTT. The encoded protein is CASSYDRGPTDTQYF. The chain links TRBV7-2 to TRBJ2-3; a weak D match, TRBD1 (5 bases). Germline lookup yields CDR1 SGHTA and CDR2 FQGNSA. This CDR3 is 15 amino acids long. Trimming pared 4 bases from V and 2 bases from J, leaving 13 bases between.

The sample holds many counts of this clonotype. V gene TRBV4-3 combines with J gene TRBJ2-3; unclear D gene. The germline V gene encodes CDR1 LGHNA and CDR2 YSLEER. The length of the CDR3 is 14 residues. V lost 1 base, J lost 5 bases, and 10 bases lay in between. CDR3 loop: CASSQALLVDTQYF. The DNA for the CDR3 is TGCGCCAGCAGCCAAGCACTATTAGTAGATACGCAGTATTTT.